This TCR beta chain comes out of a study of cytomegalovirus exposure and HLA in healthy donors. Use of 60 Vbeta and 13 Jbeta primers characterized the PCR. Only in-frame clones appear in the TCRdb table, and some are missing; sequencing was by immunoSEQ multiplex PCR. The table records about 150,000 clones, roughly 80% of them present only once. Trimming removed 6 bases at V and 7 bases at J, with 12 bases between. Germline assignment: CDR1 SGHNT and CDR2 YENEEA. The CDR3 is 12 amino acids. The source is a human donor in good health. The rearrangement uses TRBV11-3 and TRBJ2-5, with a possible D match to TRBD1 (6 bases). Material for sequencing was PBMCs. CDR3 loop: CASSRTEGTQYF. The CDR3 nucleotides are TGTGCCAGCAGTCGGACAGAGGGGACCCAGTACTTC. The entire variable domain, with the rest obtained from reference TRBV11-3 and TRBJ2-5, is as follows: EAGVVQSPRYKIIEKKQPVAFWCNPISGHNTLYWYLQNLGQGPELLIRYENEEAVDDSQLPKDRFSAERLKGVDSTLKIQPAELGDSAVYLCASSRTEGTQYFGPGTRLLVL.